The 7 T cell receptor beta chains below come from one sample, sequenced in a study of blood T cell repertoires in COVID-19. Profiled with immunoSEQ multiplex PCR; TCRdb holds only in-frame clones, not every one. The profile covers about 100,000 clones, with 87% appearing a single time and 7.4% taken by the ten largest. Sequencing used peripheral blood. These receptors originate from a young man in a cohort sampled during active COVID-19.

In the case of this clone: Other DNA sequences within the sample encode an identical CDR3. In DNA, the CDR3 is TGTGCCAGCAGCTTAGCCGGGGGGGCCGTAGATACGCAGTATTTT. Its translation: CASSLAGGAVDTQYF. The chain recombines TRBV7-2 with TRBJ2-3, with 8 bases identical to TRBD2. The germline V gene has CDR1 SGHTA and CDR2 FQGNSA. The CDR3 extends over 15 amino acids. Unmatched junction bases numbered 4, after V lost 0 bases and J lost 5 bases.

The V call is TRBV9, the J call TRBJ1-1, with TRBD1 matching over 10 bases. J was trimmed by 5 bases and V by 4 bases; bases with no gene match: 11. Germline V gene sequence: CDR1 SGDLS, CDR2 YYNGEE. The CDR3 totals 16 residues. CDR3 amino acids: CASSPLRTGGATEAFF. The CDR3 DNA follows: TGTGCCAGCAGCCCCCTGAGGACAGGGGGAGCAACTGAAGCTTTCTTT.

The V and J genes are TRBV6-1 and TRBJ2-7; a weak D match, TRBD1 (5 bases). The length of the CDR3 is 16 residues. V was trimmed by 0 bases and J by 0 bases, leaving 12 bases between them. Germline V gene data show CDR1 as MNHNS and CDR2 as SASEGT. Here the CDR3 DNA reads TGTGCCAGCAGTGAAGCTATGACAGTCAGCTCCTACGAGCAGTACTTC. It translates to CASSEAMTVSSYEQYF.

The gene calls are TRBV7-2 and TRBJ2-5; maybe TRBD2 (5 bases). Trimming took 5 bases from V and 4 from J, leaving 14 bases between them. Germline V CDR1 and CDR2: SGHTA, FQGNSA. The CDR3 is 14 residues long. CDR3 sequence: CASSPPPRGETQYF. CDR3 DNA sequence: TGTGCCAGCAGCCCCCCCCCTCGGGGAGAGACCCAGTACTTC.

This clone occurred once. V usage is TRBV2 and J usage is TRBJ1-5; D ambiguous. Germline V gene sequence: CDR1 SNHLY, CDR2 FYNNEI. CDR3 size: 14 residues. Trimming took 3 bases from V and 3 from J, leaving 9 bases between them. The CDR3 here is CASSDLGLNQPQHF. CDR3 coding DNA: TGTGCCAGCAGTGACTTAGGACTCAATCAGCCCCAGCATTTT.

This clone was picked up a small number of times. Here the CDR3 reads CASSIRAGVVETQYF. DNA of the CDR3: TGTGCCAGTAGTATCAGGGCGGGGGTCGTGGAGACCCAGTACTTC. The chain joins TRBV19 to TRBJ2-5; TRBD2 matches 7 bases. The germline gives CDR1 LNHDA, CDR2 SQIVND (reference sequence). This CDR3 has 15 amino acids. Germline trimming cut 3 bases from V and 5 bases from J; bases unmatched to any gene: 9.

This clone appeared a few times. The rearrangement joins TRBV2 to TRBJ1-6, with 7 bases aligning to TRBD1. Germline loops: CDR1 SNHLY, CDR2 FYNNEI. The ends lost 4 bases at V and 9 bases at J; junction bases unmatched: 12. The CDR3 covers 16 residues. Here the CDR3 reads CASSAQGGALGSPLHF. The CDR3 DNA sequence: TGTGCCAGCAGTGCTCAGGGGGGTGCGTTAGGTTCACCCCTCCACTTT.